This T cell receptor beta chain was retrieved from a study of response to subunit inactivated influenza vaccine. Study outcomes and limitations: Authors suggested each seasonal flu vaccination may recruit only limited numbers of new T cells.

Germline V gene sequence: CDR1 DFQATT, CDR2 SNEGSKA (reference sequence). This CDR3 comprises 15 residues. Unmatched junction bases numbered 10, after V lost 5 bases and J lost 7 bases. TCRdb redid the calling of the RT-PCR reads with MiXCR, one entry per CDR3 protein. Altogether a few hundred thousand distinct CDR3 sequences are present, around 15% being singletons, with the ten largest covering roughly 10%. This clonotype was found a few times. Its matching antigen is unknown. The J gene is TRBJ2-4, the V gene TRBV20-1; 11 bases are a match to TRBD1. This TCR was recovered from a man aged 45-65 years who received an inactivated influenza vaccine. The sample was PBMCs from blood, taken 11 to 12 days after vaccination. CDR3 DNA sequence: TGCAGTGCTCGATACGGGACAGGGGGTTTCAACATTCAGTACTTC. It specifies CSARYGTGGFNIQYF.